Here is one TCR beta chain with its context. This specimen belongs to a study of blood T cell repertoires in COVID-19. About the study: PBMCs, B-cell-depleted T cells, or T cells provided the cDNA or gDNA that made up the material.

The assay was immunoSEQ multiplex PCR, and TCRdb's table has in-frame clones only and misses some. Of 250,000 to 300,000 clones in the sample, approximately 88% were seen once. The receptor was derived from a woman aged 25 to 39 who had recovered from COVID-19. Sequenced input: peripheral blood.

CDR3 residues: CASSFWTSPSSYNEQFF. The DNA of the CDR3 is TGTGCCAGCAGTTTCTGGACTAGCCCTAGCTCCTACAATGAGCAGTTCTTC. J is TRBJ2-1 and V is TRBV27; the match to TRBD2 covers 8 bases. Unmatched junction bases numbered 7, after V lost 3 bases and J lost 0 bases. The CDR3 runs 17 residues. Germline V lookup: CDR1 MNHEY, CDR2 SMNVEV (reference sequence).